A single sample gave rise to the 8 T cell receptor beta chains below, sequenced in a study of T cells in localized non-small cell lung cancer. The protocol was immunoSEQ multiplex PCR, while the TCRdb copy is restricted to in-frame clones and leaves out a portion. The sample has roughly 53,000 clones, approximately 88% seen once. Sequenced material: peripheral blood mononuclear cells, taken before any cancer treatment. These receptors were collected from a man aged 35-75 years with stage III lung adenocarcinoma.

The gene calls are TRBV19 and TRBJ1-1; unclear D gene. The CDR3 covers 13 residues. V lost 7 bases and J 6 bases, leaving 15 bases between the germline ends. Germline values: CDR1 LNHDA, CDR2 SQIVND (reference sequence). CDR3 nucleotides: TGTGCCAGTACGGGGAGGTTCAACGCTGAAGCTTTCTTT. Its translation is CASTGRFNAEAFF.

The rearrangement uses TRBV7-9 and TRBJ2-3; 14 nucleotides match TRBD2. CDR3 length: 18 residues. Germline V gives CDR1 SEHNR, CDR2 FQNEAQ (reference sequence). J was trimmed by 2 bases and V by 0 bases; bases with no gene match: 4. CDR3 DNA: TGTGCCAGCAGCTTAGCCCTGACTAGCGGGGGGGCCACAGATACGCAGTATTTT. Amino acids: CASSLALTSGGATDTQYF.

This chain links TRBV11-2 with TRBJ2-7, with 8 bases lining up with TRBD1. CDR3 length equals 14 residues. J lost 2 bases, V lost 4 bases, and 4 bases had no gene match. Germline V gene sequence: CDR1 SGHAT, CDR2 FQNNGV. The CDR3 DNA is TGTGCCAGCAGCTACGGGACAGGAACCTACGAGCAGTACTTC. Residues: CASSYGTGTYEQYF. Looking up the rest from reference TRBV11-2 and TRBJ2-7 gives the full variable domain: EAGVAQSPRYKIIEKRQSVAFWCNPISGHATLYWYQQILGQGPKLLIQFQNNGVVDDSQLPKDRFSAERLKGVDSTLKIQPAKLEDSAVYLCASSYGTGTYEQYFGPGTRLTVT.

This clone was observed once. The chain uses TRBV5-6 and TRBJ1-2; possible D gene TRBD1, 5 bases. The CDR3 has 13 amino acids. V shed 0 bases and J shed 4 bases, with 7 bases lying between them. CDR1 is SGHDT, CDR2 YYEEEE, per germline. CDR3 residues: CASSLGRAYGYTF. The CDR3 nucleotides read TGTGCCAGCAGCTTGGGCAGGGCCTATGGCTACACCTTC.

Here the CDR3 DNA reads TGTGCCAGTAGTATGGAGACAGGGCTTAGAACAGCTAACTATGGCTACACCTTC. Amino acid sequence: CASSMETGLRTANYGYTF. The chain links TRBV19 to TRBJ1-2; 7 positions agree with TRBD1. The CDR3 contains 18 residues. The junction had 13 bases not matched to a gene; V was cut back by 3 bases and J by 0 bases. Germline V gene lookup returns CDR1 LNHDA and CDR2 SQIVND (reference sequence).

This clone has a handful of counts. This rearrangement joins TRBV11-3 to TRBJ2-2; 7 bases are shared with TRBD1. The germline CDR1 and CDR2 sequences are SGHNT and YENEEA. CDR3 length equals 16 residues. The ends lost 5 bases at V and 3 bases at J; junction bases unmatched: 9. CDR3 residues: CASSPALGQYTGELFF. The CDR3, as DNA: TGTGCCAGCAGCCCCGCCCTGGGACAGTACACCGGGGAGCTGTTTTTT.

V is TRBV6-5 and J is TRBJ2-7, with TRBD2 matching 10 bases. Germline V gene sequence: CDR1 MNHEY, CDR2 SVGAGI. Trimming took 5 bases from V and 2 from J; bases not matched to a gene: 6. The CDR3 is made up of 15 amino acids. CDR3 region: CASSQSTSGAYEQYF. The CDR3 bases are TGTGCCAGCAGTCAATCAACTAGCGGGGCCTACGAGCAGTACTTC.

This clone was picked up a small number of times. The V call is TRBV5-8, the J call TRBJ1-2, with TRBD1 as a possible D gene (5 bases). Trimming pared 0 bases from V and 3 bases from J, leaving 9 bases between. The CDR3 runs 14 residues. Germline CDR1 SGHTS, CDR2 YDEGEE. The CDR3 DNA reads TGTGCCAGCAGCTTGGCGCAGGGTCACTATGGCTACACCTTC. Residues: CASSLAQGHYGYTF.